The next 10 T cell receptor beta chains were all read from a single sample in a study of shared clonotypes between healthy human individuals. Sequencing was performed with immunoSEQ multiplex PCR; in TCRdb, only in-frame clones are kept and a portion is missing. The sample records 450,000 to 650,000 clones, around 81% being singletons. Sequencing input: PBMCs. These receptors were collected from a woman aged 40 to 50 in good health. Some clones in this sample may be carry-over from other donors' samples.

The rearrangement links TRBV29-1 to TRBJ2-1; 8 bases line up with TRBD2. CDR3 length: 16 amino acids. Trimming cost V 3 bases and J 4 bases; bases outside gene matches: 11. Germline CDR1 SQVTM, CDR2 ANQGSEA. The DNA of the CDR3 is TGCAGCGTTGAGACTCAATCGGGACTAGTGTACAATGAGCAGTTCTTC. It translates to CSVETQSGLVYNEQFF.

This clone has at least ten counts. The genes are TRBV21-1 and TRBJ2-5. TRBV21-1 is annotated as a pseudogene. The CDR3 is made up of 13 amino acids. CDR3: CASSKGCKETQYF. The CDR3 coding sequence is TGTGCCAGCAGCAAGGGGTGTAAAGAGACCCAGTACTTC.

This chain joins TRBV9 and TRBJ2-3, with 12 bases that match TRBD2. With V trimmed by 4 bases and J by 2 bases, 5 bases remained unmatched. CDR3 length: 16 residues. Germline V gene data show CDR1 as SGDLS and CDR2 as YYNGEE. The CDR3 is CASSRTSGAPTDTQYF. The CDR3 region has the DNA TGTGCCAGCAGCCGGACTAGCGGGGCCCCCACAGATACGCAGTATTTT.

The DNA of the CDR3 is TGTGCCAGCAGCTTAAGGGGGACTGAAGCTTTCTTT. Residues: CASSLRGTEAFF. The V call is TRBV7-6, the J call TRBJ1-1, with TRBD1 as a possible D gene (6 bases). Deletions cut 2 bases from V and 5 bases from J, with 6 bases between. The CDR3 runs 12 residues. Germline assignment: CDR1 SGHVS and CDR2 FNYEAQ.

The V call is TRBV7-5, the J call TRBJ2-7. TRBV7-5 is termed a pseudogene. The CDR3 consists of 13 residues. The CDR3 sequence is CVTLTIGDYEQYF. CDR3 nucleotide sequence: TGTGTGACCCTGACAATTGGGGACTACGAGCAGTACTTC.

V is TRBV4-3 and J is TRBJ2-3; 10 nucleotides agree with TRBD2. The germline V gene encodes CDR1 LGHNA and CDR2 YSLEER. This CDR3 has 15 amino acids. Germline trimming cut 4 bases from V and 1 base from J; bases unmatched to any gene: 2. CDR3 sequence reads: CASSLGLAGTDTQYF. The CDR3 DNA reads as TGCGCCAGCAGCCTCGGACTAGCGGGCACAGATACGCAGTATTTT.

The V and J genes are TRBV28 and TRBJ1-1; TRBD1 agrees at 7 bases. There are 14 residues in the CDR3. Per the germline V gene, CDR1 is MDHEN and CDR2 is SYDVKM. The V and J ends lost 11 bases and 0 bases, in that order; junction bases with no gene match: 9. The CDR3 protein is CAVSRQGMNTEAFF. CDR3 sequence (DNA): TGTGCCGTATCCCGACAGGGCATGAACACTGAAGCTTTCTTT.

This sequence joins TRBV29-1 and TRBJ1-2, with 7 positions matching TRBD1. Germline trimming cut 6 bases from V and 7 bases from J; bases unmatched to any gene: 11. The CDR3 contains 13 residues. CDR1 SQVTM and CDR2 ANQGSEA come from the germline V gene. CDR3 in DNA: TGCAGCGTGGACACCACAGGGGAGAGTGGCTACACCTTC. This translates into CSVDTTGESGYTF.

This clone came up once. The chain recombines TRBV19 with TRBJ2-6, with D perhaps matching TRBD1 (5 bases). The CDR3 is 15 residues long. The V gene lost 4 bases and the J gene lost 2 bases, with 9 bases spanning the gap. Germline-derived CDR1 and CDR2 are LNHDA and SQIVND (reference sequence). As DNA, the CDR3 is TGTGCCAGTAGTAGTAGGGGCGCTGGGGCCAACGTCCTGACTTTC. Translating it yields CASSSRGAGANVLTF.

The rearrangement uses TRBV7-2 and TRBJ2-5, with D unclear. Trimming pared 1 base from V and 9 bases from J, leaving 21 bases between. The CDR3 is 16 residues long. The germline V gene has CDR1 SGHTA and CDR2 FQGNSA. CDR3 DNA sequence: TGTGCCAGCAGCTTAGAGGCCCCCTTCCGAGGCTCTGCCCAGTACTTC. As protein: CASSLEAPFRGSAQYF.